This T cell receptor beta chain was captured by sequencing in a study of T-cell reconstitution after alpha-beta-depleted transplantation in children. Points from the study as a whole: After transplant, high TCRbeta diversity at day 60 in some patients arose from surviving recipient T cells and thymic progenitors. T-cell numbers and diversity one year post-transplant derived largely from freshly generated T cells. As was reported, about two months after transplant, alpha-beta T cells came from several hundred expanded graft clones.

V gave up 8 bases and J gave up 0 bases; unmatched junction bases: 9. The length of the CDR3 is 16 residues. Germline CDR1 ENHRY, CDR2 SYGVKD. Unique molecular identifiers were incorporated when the TCRbeta library was constructed. TCRdb itself ran the PCR reads through MiXCR, one entry per CDR3 protein. The table has approximately 490,000 distinct CDR3 sequences, 10% seen once. A note on this clonotype: Its antigen is currently unknown.

The sample was PBMCs, taken before TCRalphabeta/CD19-depleted stem cell transplant. This clonotype was sampled from a child aged 2 to 10 with inherited bone marrow failure, due to receive a stem cell transplant. This sequence joins TRBV10-3 and TRBJ2-2, with 7 bases matching TRBD1. The chain's CDR3 is CAISALGGANTGELFF. The CDR3 coding sequence is TGTGCCATCTCCGCTCTAGGGGGCGCGAACACCGGGGAGCTGTTTTTT.